The 6 T cell receptor beta chains presented below share a single source sample, sequenced in a study of shared clonotypes between healthy human individuals. TCRdb's table, derived via immunoSEQ multiplex PCR, lists solely in-frame clones and lacks some. Found here are some 2,400,000 clones, nearly 97% of them singletons; the top ten hold around 0.13%. The sequencing input was naive CD4+ T cells sorted from blood. The sample's subset: CD45RA+ positively selected. Receptor source: a man aged 18 to 35 in good health.

This chain uses TRBV29-1 with TRBJ2-3; 12 bases fit TRBD2. J lost 7 bases, V lost 4 bases, and 6 bases had no gene match. This CDR3 spans 14 amino acids. Germline V gene data show CDR1 as SQVTM and CDR2 as ANQGSEA. This CDR3 is CSVVLAGGPNTQYF. CDR3 nucleotide sequence: TGCAGCGTTGTGCTAGCGGGGGGGCCTAATACGCAGTATTTT.

The rearrangement links TRBV7-2 to TRBJ1-1, with D unclear. This CDR3 contains 15 residues. Germline V gives CDR1 SGHTA, CDR2 FQGNSA. The germline V and J ends were trimmed by 4 bases and 0 bases, with 12 bases remaining between them. The CDR3 bases are TGTGCCAGCAGCTCGATGAGGACGGTGAACACTGAAGCTTTCTTT. Its translation is CASSSMRTVNTEAFF.

The chain couples TRBV9 to TRBJ2-7; D is uncertain. Between the trimmed V and J ends, which lost 1 base and 4 bases, there was a span of 15 bases. The CDR3 sequence is 15 residues long. From germline, CDR1 is SGDLS and CDR2 YYNGEE. CDR3 region: CASSVFLSPTYEQYF. The DNA of the CDR3 is TGTGCCAGCAGCGTATTTTTGTCACCGACTTACGAGCAGTACTTC.

V is TRBV6-4 and J is TRBJ1-2; the match to TRBD1 covers 9 bases. V shed 6 bases and J 8 bases; nucleotides not matched to a gene: 7. This CDR3 is built from 13 residues. The germline V gene has CDR1 MRHNA and CDR2 SNTAGT. This chain's CDR3 is CASRNTGGGGYTF. CDR3 nucleotides: TGTGCCAGCAGGAACACAGGGGGCGGAGGCTACACCTTC.

As DNA, the CDR3 is TGTGCCAGCAGCGCCCTCACGGCAGAGACCCAGTACTTC. Residues: CASSALTAETQYF. V gene TRBV9 combines with J gene TRBJ2-5; D is unclear. V lost 3 bases to trimming and J lost 4 bases, with 10 bases between them. Looked up from germline, CDR1 is SGDLS and CDR2 is YYNGEE. The CDR3 consists of 13 residues.

The V and J genes are TRBV7-6 and TRBJ2-2; maybe TRBD1 (6 bases). The V gene lost 1 base and the J gene lost 1 base, with 10 bases spanning the gap. This CDR3 comprises 16 residues. Germline CDR1 is SGHVS and CDR2 is FNYEAQ. CDR3: CASSLGVGGNTGELFF. The CDR3 nucleotides are TGTGCCAGCAGCTTAGGAGTAGGGGGGAACACCGGGGAGCTGTTTTTT.